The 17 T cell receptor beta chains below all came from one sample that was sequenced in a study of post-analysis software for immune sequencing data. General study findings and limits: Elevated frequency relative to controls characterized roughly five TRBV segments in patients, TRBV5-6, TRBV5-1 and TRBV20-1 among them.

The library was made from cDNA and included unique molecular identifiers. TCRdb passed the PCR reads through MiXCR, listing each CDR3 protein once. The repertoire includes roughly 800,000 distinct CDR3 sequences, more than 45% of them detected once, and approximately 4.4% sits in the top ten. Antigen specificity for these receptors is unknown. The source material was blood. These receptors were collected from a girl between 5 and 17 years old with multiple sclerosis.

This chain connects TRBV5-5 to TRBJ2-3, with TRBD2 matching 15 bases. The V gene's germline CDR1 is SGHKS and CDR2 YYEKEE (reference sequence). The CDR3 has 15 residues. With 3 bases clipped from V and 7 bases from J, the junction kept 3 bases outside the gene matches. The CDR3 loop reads CASSSGTSGGHTQYF. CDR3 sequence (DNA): TGTGCCAGCAGCTCCGGGACTAGCGGGGGGCATACGCAGTATTTT.

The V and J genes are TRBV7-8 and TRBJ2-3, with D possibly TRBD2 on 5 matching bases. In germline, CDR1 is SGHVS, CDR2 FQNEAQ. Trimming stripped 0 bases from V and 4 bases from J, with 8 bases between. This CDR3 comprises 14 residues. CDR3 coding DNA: TGTGCCAGCAGCTTAGCGAGGGTGGCAGATACGCAGTATTTT. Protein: CASSLARVADTQYF.

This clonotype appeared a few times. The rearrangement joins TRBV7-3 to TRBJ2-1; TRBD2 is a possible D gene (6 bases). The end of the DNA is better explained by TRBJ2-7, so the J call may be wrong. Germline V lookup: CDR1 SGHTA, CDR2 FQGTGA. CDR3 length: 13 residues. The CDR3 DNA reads TGTGCCAGCAACCGGGACTCCGACAATGAGCAGTACTTC. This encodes CASNRDSDNEQYF.

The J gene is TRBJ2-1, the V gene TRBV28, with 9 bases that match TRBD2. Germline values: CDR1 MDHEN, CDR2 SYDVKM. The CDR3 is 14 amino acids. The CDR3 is CVTGIAGAYNEQFF. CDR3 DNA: TGTGTCACGGGAATAGCGGGAGCCTACAATGAGCAGTTCTTC.

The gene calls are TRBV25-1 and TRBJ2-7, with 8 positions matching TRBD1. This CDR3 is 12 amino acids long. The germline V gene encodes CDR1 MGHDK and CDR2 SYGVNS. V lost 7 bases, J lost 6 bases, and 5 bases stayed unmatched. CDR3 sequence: CASTTDRGEQYF. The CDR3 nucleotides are TGTGCCAGCACCACAGACAGGGGCGAGCAGTACTTC.

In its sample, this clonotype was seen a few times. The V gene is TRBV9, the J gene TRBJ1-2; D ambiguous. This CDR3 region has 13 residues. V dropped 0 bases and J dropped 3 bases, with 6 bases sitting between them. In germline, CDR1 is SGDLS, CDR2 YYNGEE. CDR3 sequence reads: CASSVESDYGYTF. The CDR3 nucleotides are TGTGCCAGCAGCGTAGAGTCAGACTATGGCTACACCTTC.

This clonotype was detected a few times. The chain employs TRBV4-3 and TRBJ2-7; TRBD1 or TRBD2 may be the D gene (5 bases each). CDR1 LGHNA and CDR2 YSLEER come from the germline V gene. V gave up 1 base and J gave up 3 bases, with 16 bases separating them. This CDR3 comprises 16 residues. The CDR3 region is CASSQVGTSPLYEQYF. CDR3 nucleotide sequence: TGCGCCAGCAGCCAAGTTGGGACCTCCCCTCTCTACGAGCAGTACTTC.

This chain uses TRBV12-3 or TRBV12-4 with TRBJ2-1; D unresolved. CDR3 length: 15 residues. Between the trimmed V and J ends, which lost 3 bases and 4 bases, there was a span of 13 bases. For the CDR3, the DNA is TGTGCCAGCAGTTTTCTACAGAAAGTTTACAATGAGCAGTTCTTC. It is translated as CASSFLQKVYNEQFF.

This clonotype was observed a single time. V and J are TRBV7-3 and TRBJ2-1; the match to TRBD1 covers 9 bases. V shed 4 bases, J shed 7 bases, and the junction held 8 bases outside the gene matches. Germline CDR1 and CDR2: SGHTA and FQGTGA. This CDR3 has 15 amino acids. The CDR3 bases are TGTGCCAGCAGCTCCGGGACAGGGCTTCGGAATGAGCAGTTCTTC. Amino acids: CASSSGTGLRNEQFF.

The CDR3 DNA reads as TGTGCCAGCAGCCCCGATAGCAATCAGCCCCAGCATTTT. Amino acid sequence: CASSPDSNQPQHF. The J gene is TRBJ1-5, the V gene TRBV11-2, with D unclear. The germline V and J ends were trimmed by 5 bases and 0 bases, with 5 bases remaining between them. Germline CDR1 reads SGHAT; CDR2 reads FQNNGV. The CDR3 is made up of 13 amino acids.

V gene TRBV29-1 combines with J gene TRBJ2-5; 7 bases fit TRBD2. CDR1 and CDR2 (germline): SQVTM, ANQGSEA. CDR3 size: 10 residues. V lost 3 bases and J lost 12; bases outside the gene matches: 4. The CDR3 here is CSVDFGGEYF. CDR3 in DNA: TGCAGCGTTGATTTTGGGGGGGAGTACTTC.

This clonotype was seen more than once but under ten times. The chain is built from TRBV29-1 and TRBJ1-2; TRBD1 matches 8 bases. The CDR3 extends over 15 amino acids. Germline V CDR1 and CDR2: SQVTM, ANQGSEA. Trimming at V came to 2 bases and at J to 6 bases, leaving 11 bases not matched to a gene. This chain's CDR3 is CSVETRGLIRHGYTF. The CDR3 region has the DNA TGCAGCGTTGAAACCAGGGGGCTGATCAGACATGGCTACACCTTC. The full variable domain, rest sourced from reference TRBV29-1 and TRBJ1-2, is SAVISQKPSRDICQRGTSLTIQCQVDSQVTMMFWYRQQPGQSLTLIATANQGSEATYESGFVIDKFPISRPNLTFSTLTVSNMSPEDSSIYLCSVETRGLIRHGYTFGSGTRLTVV.

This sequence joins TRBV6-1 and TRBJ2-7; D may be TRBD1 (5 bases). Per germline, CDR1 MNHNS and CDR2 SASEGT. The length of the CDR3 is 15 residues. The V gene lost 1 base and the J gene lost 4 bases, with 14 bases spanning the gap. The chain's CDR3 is CASSEEQGGPYEQYF. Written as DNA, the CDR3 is TGTGCCAGCAGTGAAGAGCAGGGTGGCCCTTACGAGCAGTACTTC.

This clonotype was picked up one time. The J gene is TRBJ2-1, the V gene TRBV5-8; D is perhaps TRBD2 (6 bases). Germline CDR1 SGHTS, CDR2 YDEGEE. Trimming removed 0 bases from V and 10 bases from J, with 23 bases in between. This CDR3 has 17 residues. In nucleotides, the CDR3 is TGTGCCAGCAGCTTGGGGTATGGGGGGTTCTTCTCCTACGAGCAGTTCTTC. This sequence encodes CASSLGYGGFFSYEQFF. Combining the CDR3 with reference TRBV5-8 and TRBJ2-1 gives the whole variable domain EAGVTQSPTHLIKTRGQQATLRCSPISGHTSVYWYQQALGLGLQFLLWYDEGEERNRGNFPPRFSGRQFPNYSSELNVNALELEDSALYLCASSLGYGGFFSYEQFFGPGTRLTVL.

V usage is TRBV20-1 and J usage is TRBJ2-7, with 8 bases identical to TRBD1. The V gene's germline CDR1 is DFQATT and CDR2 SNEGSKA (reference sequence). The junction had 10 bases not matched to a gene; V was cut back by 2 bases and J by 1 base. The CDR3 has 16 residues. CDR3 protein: CSARWTGPSFSYEQYF. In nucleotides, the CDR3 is TGCAGTGCTAGATGGACAGGGCCCAGCTTTTCCTACGAGCAGTACTTC.

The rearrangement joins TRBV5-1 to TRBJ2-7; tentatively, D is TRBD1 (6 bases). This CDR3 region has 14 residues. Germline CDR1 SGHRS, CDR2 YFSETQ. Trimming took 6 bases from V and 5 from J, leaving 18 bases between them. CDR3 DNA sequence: TGCGCCAGCACGAAACAGGGTTGGAGTGACGAGCAGTACTTC. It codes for CASTKQGWSDEQYF.

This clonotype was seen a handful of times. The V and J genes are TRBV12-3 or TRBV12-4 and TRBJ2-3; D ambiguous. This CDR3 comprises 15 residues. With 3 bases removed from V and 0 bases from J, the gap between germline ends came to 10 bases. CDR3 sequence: CASSFSRGSTDTQYF. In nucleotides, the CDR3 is TGTGCCAGCAGTTTTTCTCGAGGAAGCACAGATACGCAGTATTTT.